This T cell receptor (beta chain) was obtained from a study of cytomegalovirus exposure and HLA in healthy donors. The study, taken as a whole, reports: An analysis that came later showed most CMV-associated TCR beta chains appearing HLA-restricted. Later on, a genetic analysis was performed. It linked a missense variant in DCLRE1C with V- and J-gene trimming of TCR beta. In an earlier analysis, productive rearrangement rates for most beta V segments clustered near 87% or 30%. A later analysis found TCR association rates differed by HLA locus, highest for DRB1 and lowest for HLA-C.

With 60 Vbeta and 13 Jbeta primers, the PCR was carried out. Sequencing used immunoSEQ multiplex PCR; TCRdb keeps in-frame clones, though not all of them. The sample shows around 100,000 clones, 70% to 90% of them seen only once. About this clone itself: Antigen: not known.

The CDR3 has 15 residues. V was clipped by 2 bases and J by 4 bases, with 15 bases between them. Per germline, CDR1 SGHRS and CDR2 YFSETQ. The receptor comes from a man in his forties in good health and CMV-seronegative. The chain employs TRBV5-1 and TRBJ1-1, with D perhaps TRBD1 (5 bases). The sequenced sample was PBMCs. CDR3 amino acids: CASSFRGRVGTEAFF. DNA for the CDR3: TGCGCCAGCAGCTTCCGAGGCAGGGTGGGCACTGAAGCTTTCTTT.